The clone carrying this T cell receptor (beta chain) has a handful of counts. Its target is not known. Every bit of the isolated RNA underwent reverse transcription, so sequencing read expressed TCRB transcripts. Clones were sequenced by immunoSEQ multiplex PCR, and TCRdb holds only the in-frame ones, with some missing. The sample includes some 640,000 clones, roughly 13% of them seen just once. Germline V gene data show CDR1 as LGHNA and CDR2 as YSLEER. V was clipped by 0 bases and J by 1 base; unmatched bases: 2. The CDR3 loop spans 15 amino acids. This sample is part of a study of beta chain features in type 1 diabetes. Study-wide results and caveats: TCRB CDR3s from Type 1 diabetes patients were moderately but significantly shorter in all four CD4+ subsets. TCRB rearrangement may or may not be influenced by HLA type; here this remained unresolved.

The V gene is TRBV4-3, the J gene TRBJ1-2, with TRBD1 matching over 7 bases. The clonotype originates from a man younger than 35 with type 1 diabetes. Sequenced sample: naive CD4+ T cells from blood. CDR3 protein: CASSQDHRGNYGYTF. The CDR3 nucleotides are TGCGCCAGCAGCCAAGATCACAGGGGTAACTATGGCTACACCTTC.